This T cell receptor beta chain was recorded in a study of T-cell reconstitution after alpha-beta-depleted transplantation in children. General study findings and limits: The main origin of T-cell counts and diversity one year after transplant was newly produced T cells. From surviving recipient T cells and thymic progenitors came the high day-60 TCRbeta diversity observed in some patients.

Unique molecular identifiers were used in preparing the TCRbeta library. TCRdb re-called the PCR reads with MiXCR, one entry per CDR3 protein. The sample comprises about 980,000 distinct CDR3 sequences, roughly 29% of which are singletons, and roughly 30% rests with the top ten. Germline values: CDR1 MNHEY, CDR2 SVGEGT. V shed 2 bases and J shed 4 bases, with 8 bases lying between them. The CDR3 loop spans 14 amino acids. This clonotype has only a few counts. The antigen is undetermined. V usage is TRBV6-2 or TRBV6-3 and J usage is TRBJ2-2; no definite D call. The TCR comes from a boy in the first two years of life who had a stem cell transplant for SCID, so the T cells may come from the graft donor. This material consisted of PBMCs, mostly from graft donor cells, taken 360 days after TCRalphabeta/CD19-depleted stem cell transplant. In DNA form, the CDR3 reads TGTGCCAGCAGTTACCCGGGTCCCACCGGGGAGCTGTTTTTT. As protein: CASSYPGPTGELFF.